A selection of T cell receptor beta chains follows, all from one sample in a study of OX40 agonist ivuxolimab in advanced cancers. Assay used: immunoSEQ multiplex PCR; TCRdb lists only in-frame clones, some missing. This repertoire shows about 68,000 clones, roughly 82% found once; its top ten account for 1.5% to 2%. Specimen: CD4+ or CD8+ T cells sorted from blood, collected in a trial of the OX40 agonist ivuxolimab. Source of these receptors: an adult with an advanced solid tumor such as melanoma, head and neck, liver or kidney cancer. CDR3s include the opening cysteine and the closing phenylalanine or tryptophan. D genes are given only for firm matches. Part of the rows lack a size; the others show once, few, many or a class for expanded clones.

clone_size j_call d_call v_call cdr3_aa cdr3_nt
NA TRBJ1-2 NA TRBV28 CASSLVGRGYGYTF TGTGCCAGCAGTTTAGTGGGCAGGGGATATGGCTACACCTTC
NA TRBJ2-1 TRBD2 TRBV7-8 CASRPSRASGSSYNEQFF TGTGCCAGCAGGCCCTCCCGGGCTAGCGGGAGCTCCTACAATGAGCAGTTCTTC
NA TRBJ2-5 NA TRBV5-5 CASSLAATGFVETQYF TGTGCCAGCAGCTTGGCGGCAACAGGGTTCGTGGAGACCCAGTACTTC
NA TRBJ2-7 NA TRBV6-1 CASSERHQPTSVYEQYF TGTGCCAGCAGTGAACGGCACCAACCCACTTCAGTCTACGAGCAGTACTTC
NA TRBJ2-1 NA TRBV6-6 CASSRGTINNEQFF TGTGCCAGCAGCCGCGGAACTATAAACAATGAGCAGTTCTTC
NA TRBJ2-2 NA TRBV21-1 CASSKRGGQGERVGELFF TGTGCCAGCAGCAAAAGGGGTGGACAGGGGGAAAGAGTCGGGGAGCTGTTTTTT
NA TRBJ1-1 TRBD1 TRBV28 CASSHSRTGTEPGGTEAFF TGTGCCAGCAGCCACAGCAGGACAGGGACCGAGCCAGGGGGAACTGAAGCTTTCTTT
NA TRBJ2-7 NA TRBV30 CAWTRAGSYEQYF TGTGCCTGGACCAGGGCGGGATCCTACGAGCAGTACTTC
once TRBJ2-2 TRBD1 TRBV5-4 CASSVYGQVNTGELFF TGTGCCAGCAGCGTGTACGGACAGGTGAACACCGGGGAGCTGTTTTTT
NA TRBJ2-7 TRBD1 TRBV11-2 CASSRDSNPPLGYF TGTGCCAGCAGCCGGGACAGCAACCCCCCCTTAGGCTACTTC
NA TRBJ2-7 TRBD2 TRBV28 CASADSRGRAFNEQYF TGTGCCAGCGCAGATAGTCGCGGGAGGGCATTCAACGAGCAGTACTTC
NA TRBJ1-2 NA TRBV6-4 CASSGVFGGLYGYTF TGTGCCAGCAGTGGAGTGTTCGGGGGGCTCTATGGCTACACCTTC
NA TRBJ2-3 NA TRBV7-6 CASSLALLARQSDTQYF TGTGCCAGCAGCTTAGCTCTTCTGGCCAGGCAATCAGATACGCAGTATTTT
once TRBJ2-1 NA TRBV5-5 CASSYSRDLSWSEQFF TGTGCCAGCAGCTACAGCCGGGACTTATCCTGGAGTGAGCAGTTCTTC
NA TRBJ1-4 TRBD1 TRBV28 CASSRGQTNYEKLFF TGTGCCAGCAGTCGGGGACAGACCAATTATGAAAAACTGTTTTTT
NA TRBJ1-4 TRBD1 TRBV27 CASSKQGLSEKLFF TGTGCCAGCAGTAAACAGGGGTTAAGTGAAAAACTGTTTTTT